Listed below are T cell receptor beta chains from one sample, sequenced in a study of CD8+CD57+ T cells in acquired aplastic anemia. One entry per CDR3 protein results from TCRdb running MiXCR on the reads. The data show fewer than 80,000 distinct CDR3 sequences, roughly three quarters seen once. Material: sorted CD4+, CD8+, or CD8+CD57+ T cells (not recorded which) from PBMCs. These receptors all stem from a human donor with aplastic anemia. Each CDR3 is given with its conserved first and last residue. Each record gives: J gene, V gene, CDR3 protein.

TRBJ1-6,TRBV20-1,CSARGQGDSSPLHF
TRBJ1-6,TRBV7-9,CASSPDGRFGSPLHF
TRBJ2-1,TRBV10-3,CAIRGDREGEQFF
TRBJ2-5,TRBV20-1,CSARGGGWETQYF
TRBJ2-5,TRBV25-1,CASSLLSTQETQYF
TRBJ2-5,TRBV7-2,CASSLEPRETQYF
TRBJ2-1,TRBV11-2,CASSLEGTRDPTYNEQFF
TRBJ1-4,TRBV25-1,CASRGIPEKLFF
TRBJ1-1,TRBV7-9,CASSPEEGLEAFF
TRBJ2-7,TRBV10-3,CAIEDGAGGPQEQYF
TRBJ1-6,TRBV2,CASWTGGSPLHF
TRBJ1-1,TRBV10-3,CAISLGGAVNTEAFF
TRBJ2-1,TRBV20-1,CSAVRTGGGSEQFF
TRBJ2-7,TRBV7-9,CASSSSGASTLGEQYF
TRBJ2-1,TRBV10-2,CASSEGEQFF
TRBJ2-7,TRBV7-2,CASSYPSGRYYEQYF
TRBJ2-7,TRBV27,CASSVYRGQGQYF
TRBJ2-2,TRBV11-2,CASGGTNTGELVF
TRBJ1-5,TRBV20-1,CSAMVGQGNQPQHF
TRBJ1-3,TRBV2,CASSGQMAGSGNTIYF
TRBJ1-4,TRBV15,CATSRQQGADEKLFF